In its sample, the clone carrying this T cell receptor (beta chain) was seen a few times. Sequenced by immunoSEQ multiplex PCR; TCRdb stores in-frame clones only, minus some. The data show roughly 80,000 clones, 80% to 90% seen once. The data were obtained in a study of T cell responses to AZD1222 COVID-19 vaccine. Trimming pared 3 bases from V and 6 bases from J, leaving 19 bases between. The CDR3 loop spans 15 amino acids. Germline V CDR1 and CDR2: SGDLS, YYNGEE. The gene calls are TRBV9 and TRBJ2-7; perhaps TRBD2 as D (7 bases). The TCR comes from an adult in good health. Material: peripheral blood, obtained on day 0 of AZD1222 vaccination. The CDR3 region has the DNA TGTGCCAGCAGCGCCCGGGGTACAGGGAGGGGCGAGCAGTACTTC. This translates into CASSARGTGRGEQYF.